This T cell receptor beta chain appears in the sequencing data of a study of cytomegalovirus exposure and HLA in healthy donors. Study context: An earlier analysis identified 117 million unique TCR beta sequences in 170 million or so T cells.

Findings of the study overall: The analysis excluded some indistinguishable V segments, including TRBV6-2 and TRBV6-3.

Notes on this clone: Antigen unknown.

V lost 1 base, J lost 4 bases, and 12 bases lay in between. In germline, CDR1 is LGHNA, CDR2 YNFKEQ. The CDR3 loop spans 15 amino acids. Amplification used 60 Vbeta primers and 13 Jbeta primers. Profiling relied on immunoSEQ multiplex PCR, and the TCRdb table lists in-frame clones only, not all of them. The table shows around 67,000 clones, with around 78% occurring only once. The clonotype originates from a man between 18 and 29 years old in good health and CMV-seropositive. This chain uses TRBV4-2 with TRBJ2-3; no clear D gene. Sequencing was done on a sample of PBMCs. CDR3 region: CASSQVYSPADTQYF. As DNA, the CDR3 is TGTGCCAGCAGCCAAGTCTATAGTCCCGCAGATACGCAGTATTTT.